The 31 T cell receptor beta chains listed next were all sequenced from one sample in a study of post-analysis software for immune sequencing data. Notes on the study in general: The study found TRBV5-6, TRBV5-1 and TRBV20-1 among about five TRBV segments more frequent in patients than controls.

Every TCR beta cDNA library bore unique molecular identifiers. MiXCR was run by TCRdb on the PCR reads, yielding one entry per CDR3 protein. The repertoire holds roughly 410,000 distinct CDR3 sequences, with less than 35% as singletons. These receptors' antigens are unknown. The sequenced sample was blood. These TCRs come from a girl under 18 with multiple sclerosis.

This chain uses TRBV3-1 with TRBJ2-1, with 12 bases that match TRBD1. Germline lookup yields CDR1 LGHDT and CDR2 YNNKEL (reference sequence). V trimming: 2 bases; J trimming: 7 bases; junction bases outside the gene matches: 3. The CDR3 totals 15 residues. CDR3 nucleotides: TGTGCCAGCAGCCAATGGGACAGGGGGCTAAATGAGCAGTTCTTC. This codes for CASSQWDRGLNEQFF.

This clonotype was counted between two and nine times. This sequence joins TRBV5-1 and TRBJ2-1; 7 bases are shared with TRBD1. This CDR3 is 17 amino acids long. CDR1 is SGHRS, CDR2 YFSETQ, per germline. Losses at the gene ends were 2 bases for V and 0 bases for J; bases not matched to a gene: 8. The CDR3 sequence is CASSLQGPSSSYNEQFF. The CDR3 nucleotides read TGCGCCAGCAGCTTACAGGGGCCTTCCAGCTCCTACAATGAGCAGTTCTTC.

To note about this clonotype: At one end, the junction sequence differs from germline, possibly due to a read error. This sequence joins TRBV5-6 and TRBJ1-4; a possible D gene is TRBD1 (6 bases). Germline CDR1 is SGHDT and CDR2 is YYEEEE. The CDR3 has 15 amino acids. Written as DNA, the CDR3 is TGTGCCAGCAGTTTGGGGGACACAACTAATGAAAAACTGTTTTTT. This encodes CASSLGDTTNEKLFF.

This chain joins TRBV12-3 or TRBV12-4 and TRBJ2-1; 9 bases align to TRBD2. Germline trimming cut 3 bases from V and 7 bases from J; bases unmatched to any gene: 7. The CDR3 loop spans 15 amino acids. The DNA of the CDR3 is TGTGCCAGCAGTTTCCCCAGCGGGGGGAGAAATGAGCAGTTCTTC. It encodes CASSFPSGGRNEQFF.

The sample holds a few counts of this clonotype. The chain carries TRBV7-2 and TRBJ1-1; perhaps TRBD1 as D (6 bases). The V end was cut by 3 bases, the J end by 8 bases, with 13 bases between. The CDR3 is 13 amino acids. Germline loops: CDR1 SGHTA, CDR2 FQGNSA. The CDR3 protein is CASSFSRGSEAFF. In nucleotides, the CDR3 is TGTGCCAGCAGCTTTAGCAGGGGATCGGAAGCTTTCTTT.

This chain uses TRBV5-1 with TRBJ2-3; D remains unclear. The germline CDR1 and CDR2 sequences are SGHRS and YFSETQ. This CDR3 is 15 amino acids long. V lost 1 base to trimming and J lost 1 base, with 10 bases between them. CDR3 nucleotide sequence: TGCGCCAGCAGCTTGTCCGGGCCCCGCACAGATACGCAGTATTTT. It yields the protein CASSLSGPRTDTQYF.

The sample holds a few counts of this clonotype. The chain recombines TRBV9 with TRBJ2-2; 12 nucleotides line up with TRBD1. The germline gives CDR1 SGDLS, CDR2 YYNGEE. After removal of 0 bases from V and 6 bases from J, the junction contained 3 bases not matched to a gene. The CDR3 runs to 16 residues. CDR3 loop: CASSVAGQGAAGELFF. CDR3 coding DNA: TGTGCCAGCAGCGTAGCGGGACAGGGGGCGGCCGGGGAGCTGTTTTTT. Full variable domain (remainder filled in from reference TRBV9 and TRBJ2-2): DSGVTQTPKHLITATGQRVTLRCSPRSGDLSVYWYQQSLDQGLQFLIQYYNGEERAKGNILERFSAQQFPDLHSELNLSSLELGDSALYFCASSVAGQGAAGELFFGEGSRLTVL.

V gene TRBV18 combines with J gene TRBJ2-1; D is ambiguous. Germline V lookup: CDR1 KGHSH, CDR2 LQKENI. This CDR3 is built from 15 residues. V gave up 3 bases and J gave up 2 bases, with 11 bases separating them. CDR3 DNA: TGTGCCAGCTCACCTGACCCCGGGCCCTACAATGAGCAGTTCTTC. It is translated as CASSPDPGPYNEQFF.

In this sample, this clonotype turned up a few times. This chain joins TRBV7-9 and TRBJ2-1; D may match TRBD1 or TRBD2 (5 bases each). V lost 8 bases and J lost 0, with 14 bases in between. This CDR3 contains 15 residues. Germline CDR1 SEHNR, CDR2 FQNEAQ (reference sequence). The CDR3 is CASGGEGVSYNEQFF. The CDR3 bases are TGTGCCAGCGGGGGAGAGGGAGTCTCCTACAATGAGCAGTTCTTC. Filled out from reference TRBV7-9 and TRBJ2-1, the complete variable domain reads DTGVSQNPRHKITKRGQNVTFRCDPISEHNRLYWYRQTLGQGPEFLTYFQNEAQLEKSRLLSDRFSAERPKGSFSTLEIQRTEQGDSAMYLCASGGEGVSYNEQFFGPGTRLTVL.

In its sample, this clonotype was seen a few times. The CDR3 loop reads CATSSQGAGNGETQYF. CDR3 bases: TGTGCCACCAGCAGCCAGGGGGCAGGGAACGGCGAGACCCAGTACTTC. The J gene is TRBJ2-5, the V gene TRBV15; 8 positions agree with TRBD1. V was pared by 3 bases and J by 5 bases, with 11 bases of the junction left unmatched. CDR1 LNHNV and CDR2 YYDKDF come from the germline V gene (reference sequence). The CDR3 contains 16 residues. The full variable domain, with the rest looked up from reference TRBV15 and TRBJ2-5, is DAMVIQNPRYQVTQFGKPVTLSCSQTLNHNVMYWYQQKSSQAPKLLFHYYDKDFNNEADTPDNFQSRRPNTSFCFLDIRSPGLGDTAMYLCATSSQGAGNGETQYFGPGTRLLVL.

This clonotype was found a few times. The rearrangement joins TRBV12-3 or TRBV12-4 to TRBJ2-6; D uncertain. Trimming pared 2 bases from V and 4 bases from J, leaving 9 bases between. The CDR3 loop spans 15 amino acids. CDR3 coding DNA: TGTGCCAGCAGTTTACAGGATCTGGGGGCCAACGTCCTGACTTTC. Translating it yields CASSLQDLGANVLTF.

This clonotype has a count of ten or more. The CDR3 region is CSVGQGQETQYF. DNA for the CDR3: TGCAGCGTTGGACAGGGCCAAGAGACCCAGTACTTC. V and J are TRBV29-1 and TRBJ2-5; 7 bases agree with TRBD1. The trim removed 4 bases at V and 1 base at J, leaving 0 bases unmatched. The CDR3 contains 12 residues. Germline V gene data show CDR1 as SQVTM and CDR2 as ANQGSEA. The variable domain in full, with the rest retrieved from reference TRBV29-1 and TRBJ2-5, is SAVISQKPSRDICQRGTSLTIQCQVDSQVTMMFWYRQQPGQSLTLIATANQGSEATYESGFVIDKFPISRPNLTFSTLTVSNMSPEDSSIYLCSVGQGQETQYFGPGTRLLVL.

In this sample, this clonotype turned up a few times. CDR3 sequence: CASSSRTGGQVNTEAFF. The CDR3 nucleotides read TGCGCCAGCAGCTCACGGACAGGGGGTCAGGTGAACACTGAAGCTTTCTTT. The gene calls are TRBV5-1 and TRBJ1-1; TRBD1 matches at 10 bases. The CDR3 totals 17 residues. The V and J ends lost 3 bases and 0 bases, in that order; junction bases with no gene match: 8. Germline CDR1 is SGHRS and CDR2 is YFSETQ.

The chain combines TRBV15 with TRBJ2-2; 10 bases align to TRBD2. Germline V CDR1 and CDR2: LNHNV, YYDKDF (reference sequence). This CDR3 region has 14 residues. V shed 8 bases, J shed 4 bases, and the junction held 4 bases outside the gene matches. The CDR3 protein is CATDRLAGTGELFF. In DNA, the CDR3 is TGTGCCACCGACCGACTAGCGGGCACCGGGGAGCTGTTTTTT.

This clonotype was found a few times. J is TRBJ2-1 and V is TRBV15; D might be TRBD2 (6 bases). Per the germline V gene, CDR1 is LNHNV and CDR2 is YYDKDF (reference sequence). This CDR3 contains 13 residues. V lost 2 bases to trimming and J lost 7 bases, with 9 bases between them. CDR3 nucleotides: TGTGCCACCAGCAGATCCGGGAGTAATGAGCAGTTCTTC. Protein sequence: CATSRSGSNEQFF.

The chain couples TRBV6-2 or TRBV6-3 to TRBJ2-7; 7 nucleotides line up with TRBD1. Germline V gene data show CDR1 as MNHEY and CDR2 as SVGEGT. J gave up 4 bases and V 7 bases, and 4 bases lay outside the gene matches. This CDR3 has 12 amino acids. In nucleotides, the CDR3 is TGTGCCAGCACCGGACAGGCATACGAGCAGTACTTC. Its protein product is CASTGQAYEQYF.

The J gene is TRBJ1-2, the V gene TRBV7-9; D is possibly TRBD1 (6 bases). Trimming left V 2 bases short and J 5 bases short, with 21 bases between. CDR3 size: 17 residues. Germline CDR1 and CDR2: SEHNR and FQNEAQ (reference sequence). The CDR3 sequence is CASSLSPGAGAEYGYTF. CDR3 nucleotide sequence: TGTGCCAGCAGCTTAAGCCCGGGAGCGGGGGCCGAATATGGCTACACCTTC.

The chain is built from TRBV6-1 and TRBJ1-2; D is perhaps TRBD1 (5 bases). This CDR3 region has 15 residues. CDR1 is MNHNS and CDR2 is SASEGT in the germline V gene. Trimming took 1 base from V and 2 from J, leaving 11 bases between them. CDR3 bases: TGTGCCAGCAGTGAAGGGGCAGGGAAGAACTATGGCTACACCTTC. Its protein product is CASSEGAGKNYGYTF.

The chain uses TRBV12-3 or TRBV12-4 and TRBJ2-1, with TRBD1 matching over 7 bases. The CDR3 runs 13 residues. V trimming: 7 bases; J trimming: 7 bases; junction bases outside the gene matches: 7. For the CDR3, the DNA is TGTGCCAGCAAGCGACAGGGCGGGAATGAGCAGTTCTTC. It translates to CASKRQGGNEQFF.

The V and J genes are TRBV12-3 or TRBV12-4 and TRBJ1-1; no definite D call. V lost 0 bases and J lost 3, with 11 bases in between. The length of the CDR3 is 15 residues. CDR3 sequence: CASSLARGWDTEAFF. Here the CDR3 DNA reads TGTGCCAGCAGTTTAGCTCGGGGTTGGGACACTGAAGCTTTCTTT.

This clonotype appeared a few times. The rearrangement joins TRBV7-6 to TRBJ1-6, with 7 bases matching TRBD1. Looked up from germline, CDR1 is SGHVS and CDR2 is FNYEAQ. V gave up 1 base and J gave up 7 bases; unmatched junction bases: 7. The CDR3 runs to 16 residues. The CDR3 sequence is CASSLEVGTVNSPLHF. As DNA, the CDR3 is TGTGCCAGCAGCTTAGAGGTGGGGACAGTCAATTCACCCCTCCACTTT. The full variable domain, its missing parts supplied by reference TRBV7-6 and TRBJ1-6, is GAGVSQSPRYKVTKRGQDVALRCDPISGHVSLYWYRQALGQGPEFLTYFNYEAQQDKSGLPNDRFSAERPEGSISTLTIQRTEQRDSAMYRCASSLEVGTVNSPLHFGNGTRLTVT.

V gene TRBV9 combines with J gene TRBJ1-5, with TRBD1 matching 8 bases. The CDR3 runs 14 residues. The J segment lost 7 bases and the V segment lost 0 bases, leaving 3 bases of the junction unmatched. In germline, CDR1 is SGDLS, CDR2 YYNGEE. CDR3 nucleotide sequence: TGTGCCAGCAGCGTAGGAGACAGGGGCCAGCCCCAGCATTTT. Translating gives CASSVGDRGQPQHF. The whole variable domain, filled in from reference TRBV9 and TRBJ1-5, reads DSGVTQTPKHLITATGQRVTLRCSPRSGDLSVYWYQQSLDQGLQFLIQYYNGEERAKGNILERFSAQQFPDLHSELNLSSLELGDSALYFCASSVGDRGQPQHFGDGTRLSIL.

The chain combines TRBV9 with TRBJ1-1, with D hard to call. Trimming removed 0 bases from V and 3 bases from J, with 12 bases in between. Looked up from germline, CDR1 is SGDLS and CDR2 is YYNGEE. The CDR3 sequence is 15 residues long. CDR3 region: CASSVGNPEDTEAFF. The CDR3 DNA is TGTGCCAGCAGCGTAGGGAACCCTGAGGACACTGAAGCTTTCTTT. Using reference TRBV9 and TRBJ1-1 for the parts outside the CDR3, the full variable domain is DSGVTQTPKHLITATGQRVTLRCSPRSGDLSVYWYQQSLDQGLQFLIQYYNGEERAKGNILERFSAQQFPDLHSELNLSSLELGDSALYFCASSVGNPEDTEAFFGQGTRLTVV.

This clonotype has only a few counts. The chain combines TRBV4-1 with TRBJ1-1; D is ambiguous. Trimming cost V 1 base and J 9 bases, with 9 bases left between them. Germline V lookup: CDR1 MGHRA, CDR2 YSYEKL. This CDR3 has 12 amino acids. The CDR3 coding sequence is TGCGCCAGCAGCCAAGGAGGGCAGCAAGCTTTCTTT. As protein: CASSQGGQQAFF.

The V gene is TRBV5-1, the J gene TRBJ1-4; TRBD1 might be the D (6 bases). Germline V gene lookup returns CDR1 SGHRS and CDR2 YFSETQ. Deletions cut 4 bases from V and 8 bases from J, with 15 bases between. The CDR3 sequence is 14 residues long. The CDR3 here is CASSLGTGPEKLFF. The CDR3 DNA reads as TGCGCCAGCAGCCTTGGTACAGGGCCAGAAAAACTGTTTTTT. Full variable domain (missing parts from reference TRBV5-1 and TRBJ1-4): KAGVTQTPRYLIKTRGQQVTLSCSPISGHRSVSWYQQTPGQGLQFLFEYFSETQRNKGNFPGRFSGRQFSNSRSEMNVSTLELGDSALYLCASSLGTGPEKLFFGSGTQLSVL.

The chain recombines TRBV7-9 with TRBJ2-4; 9 bases are shared with TRBD1. The J call may be faulty, since TRBJ2-7 better matches the DNA end. Germline loops: CDR1 SEHNR, CDR2 FQNEAQ (reference sequence). CDR3 length: 16 amino acids. CDR3 region: CASSLAFGTGNYEQYF. CDR3 sequence (DNA): TGTGCCAGCAGCTTAGCGTTTGGGACAGGGAACTACGAGCAGTACTTC.

This clonotype was seen more than once but under ten times. This sequence joins TRBV12-3 or TRBV12-4 and TRBJ2-7, with TRBD1 identical over 9 bases. The CDR3 has 13 amino acids. J gave up 4 bases and V 9 bases, and 7 bases lay outside the gene matches. CDR3 DNA: TGTGCCAGTGGGATGGGACAGGGTTACGAGCAGTACTTC. Protein product: CASGMGQGYEQYF.

In this sample, this clonotype turned up a few times. J is TRBJ2-7 and V is TRBV29-1; D is unresolved. V was clipped by 2 bases and J by 6 bases, with 14 bases between them. The germline CDR1 and CDR2 sequences are SQVTM and ANQGSEA. This CDR3 is 13 amino acids long. The CDR3, as DNA: TGCAGCGTTGAACTCGGCCGGTTGGGCGAGCAGTACTTC. Protein product: CSVELGRLGEQYF.

Only one count was recorded for this clonotype. V gene TRBV7-8 combines with J gene TRBJ1-5; no firm D call. The CDR3 has 16 amino acids. CDR1 is SGHVS and CDR2 is FQNEAQ in the germline V gene. V dropped 1 base and J dropped 0 bases, with 10 bases sitting between them. The CDR3 here is CASSLDRAGSNQPQHF. CDR3 coding DNA: TGTGCCAGCAGCTTAGATCGGGCGGGTAGCAATCAGCCCCAGCATTTT.

The chain combines TRBV29-1 with TRBJ2-1, with D unclear. CDR3 length: 12 residues. V lost 0 bases, J lost 13 bases, and 13 bases lay in between. Germline CDR1 is SQVTM and CDR2 is ANQGSEA. In nucleotides, the CDR3 is TGCAGCGTTGAAGAAGGGCTAGAGACCCAGTTCTTC. The encoded protein is CSVEEGLETQFF.

This clonotype came up a few times. V gene TRBV27 combines with J gene TRBJ2-1, with 8 bases aligning to TRBD1. V lost 4 bases, J lost 5 bases, and 4 bases stayed unmatched. The CDR3 is 14 amino acids. CDR1 is MNHEY, CDR2 SMNVEV, per germline (reference sequence). The CDR3 loop is CASSSWDRNNEQFF. CDR3 DNA sequence: TGTGCCAGCAGTTCTTGGGACAGGAACAATGAGCAGTTCTTC.